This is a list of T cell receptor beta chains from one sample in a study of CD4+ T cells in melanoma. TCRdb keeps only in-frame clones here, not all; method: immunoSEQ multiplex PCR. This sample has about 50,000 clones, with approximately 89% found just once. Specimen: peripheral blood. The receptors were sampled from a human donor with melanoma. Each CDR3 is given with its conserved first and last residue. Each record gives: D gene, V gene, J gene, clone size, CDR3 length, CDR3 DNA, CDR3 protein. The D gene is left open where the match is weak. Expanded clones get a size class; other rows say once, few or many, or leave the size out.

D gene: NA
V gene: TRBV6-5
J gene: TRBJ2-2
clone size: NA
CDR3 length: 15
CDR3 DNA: TGTGCCAGCAGTTCCCCCTTAAGGGAACCCGGGGAGCTGTTTTTT
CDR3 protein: CASSSPLREPGELFF

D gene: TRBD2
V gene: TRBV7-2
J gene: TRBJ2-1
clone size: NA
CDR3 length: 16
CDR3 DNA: TGTGCCAGCAGCCTATTGGGACTAGCGGGGGACAATGAGCAGTTCTTC
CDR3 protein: CASSLLGLAGDNEQFF

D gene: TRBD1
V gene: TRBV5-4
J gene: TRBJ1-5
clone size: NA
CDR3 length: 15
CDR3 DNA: TGCGCCAGCAGCCAAGATGTACAGGGGTTTCAGCCCCAGCATTTT
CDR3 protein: CASSQDVQGFQPQHF

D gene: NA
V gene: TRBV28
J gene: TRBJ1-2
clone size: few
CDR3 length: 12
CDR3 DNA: TGTGCCAGCTCCGAGGGGATCAGCGGCTACACCTTC
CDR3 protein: CASSEGISGYTF

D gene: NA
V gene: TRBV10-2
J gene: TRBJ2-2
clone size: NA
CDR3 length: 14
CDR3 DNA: TGCGCCAGCAAGGGGTCAGCAGGGGCCGGGGAGCTGTTTTTT
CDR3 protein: CASKGSAGAGELFF

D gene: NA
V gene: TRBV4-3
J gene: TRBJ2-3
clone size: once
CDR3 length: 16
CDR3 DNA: TGCGCCAGCAGGTCCCTGGGACCCGGGGCCACAGATACGCAGTATTTT
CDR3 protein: CASRSLGPGATDTQYF

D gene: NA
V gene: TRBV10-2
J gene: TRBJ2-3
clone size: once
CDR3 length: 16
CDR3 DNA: TGCGCCAGCAGGGGAACAGGGACCCTTTTCACAGATACGCAGTATTTT
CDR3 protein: CASRGTGTLFTDTQYF

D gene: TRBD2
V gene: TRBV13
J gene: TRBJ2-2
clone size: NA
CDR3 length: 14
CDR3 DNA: TGTGCCAGCAGCCACCAGCGGGGGGGCAGGGAGCTGTTTTTT
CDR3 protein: CASSHQRGGRELFF

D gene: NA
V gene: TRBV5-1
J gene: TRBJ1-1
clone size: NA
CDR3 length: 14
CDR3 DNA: TGCGCCAGCAGCGAACGGGGACCTTTTACTGAAGCTTTCTTT
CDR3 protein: CASSERGPFTEAFF

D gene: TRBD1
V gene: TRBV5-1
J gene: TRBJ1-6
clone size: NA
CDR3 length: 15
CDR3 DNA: TGCGCCAGCAGCTTGGGAGGGACAGGGGGTTCACCCCTCCACTTT
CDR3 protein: CASSLGGTGGSPLHF

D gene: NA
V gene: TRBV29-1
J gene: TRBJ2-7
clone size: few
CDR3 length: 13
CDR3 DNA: TGCAGCGCTGGGGACAAGGGGACCTACGAGCAGTACTTC
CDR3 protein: CSAGDKGTYEQYF

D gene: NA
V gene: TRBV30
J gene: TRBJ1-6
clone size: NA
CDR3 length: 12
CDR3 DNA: TGTGCCTGGAGTGCCGTGAATTCACCCCTCCACTTT
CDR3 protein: CAWSAVNSPLHF

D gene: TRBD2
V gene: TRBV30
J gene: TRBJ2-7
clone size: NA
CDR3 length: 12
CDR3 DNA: TGTGCCTGGAGTGCCGGGGGGTACGATCAGTACTTC
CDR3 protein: CAWSAGGYDQYF

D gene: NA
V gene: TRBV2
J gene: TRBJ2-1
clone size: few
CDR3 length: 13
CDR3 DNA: TGTGCCAGCAGTGAAGAGGTAGCAAATGAGCAGTTCTTC
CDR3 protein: CASSEEVANEQFF

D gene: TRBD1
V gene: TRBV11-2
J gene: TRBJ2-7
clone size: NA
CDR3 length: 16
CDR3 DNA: TGTGCCAGCAGCTTAGCTACAGGGGCCGTATCCTACGAGCAGTACTTC
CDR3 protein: CASSLATGAVSYEQYF

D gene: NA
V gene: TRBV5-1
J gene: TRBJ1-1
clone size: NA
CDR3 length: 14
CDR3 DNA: TGCGCCAGCAACAGAGGCACGGGGGCCACTGAAGCTTTCTTT
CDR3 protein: CASNRGTGATEAFF

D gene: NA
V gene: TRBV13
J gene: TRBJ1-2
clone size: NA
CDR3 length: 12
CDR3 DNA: TGTGCCAGCGAAGCTGCTAACTATGGCTACACCTTC
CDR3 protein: CASEAANYGYTF

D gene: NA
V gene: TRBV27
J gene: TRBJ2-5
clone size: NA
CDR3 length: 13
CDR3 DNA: TGTGCCAGCAGTTTATCGATGACCCGCCCCCAGTACTTC
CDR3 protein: CASSLSMTRPQYF

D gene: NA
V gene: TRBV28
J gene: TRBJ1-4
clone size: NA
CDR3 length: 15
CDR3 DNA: TGTGCCAGCACCCCGGGGGGCAGCCTTAATGAAAAACTGTTTTTT
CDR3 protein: CASTPGGSLNEKLFF

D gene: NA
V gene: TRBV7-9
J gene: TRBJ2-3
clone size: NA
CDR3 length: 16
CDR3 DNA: TGTGCCAGCACTCGAGCAGGGGGGGGCGGCACAGATACGCAGTATTTT
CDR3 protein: CASTRAGGGGTDTQYF

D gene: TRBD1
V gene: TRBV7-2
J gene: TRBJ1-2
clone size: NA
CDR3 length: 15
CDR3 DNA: TGTGCCAGCAGCTTTTCGACACAGGGGAACTATGGCTACACCTTC
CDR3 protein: CASSFSTQGNYGYTF

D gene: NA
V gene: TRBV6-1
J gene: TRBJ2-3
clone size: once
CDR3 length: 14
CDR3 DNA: TGTGCCAGCAGCTTGACTCTCCCCCCAGATACGCAGTATTTT
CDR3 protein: CASSLTLPPDTQYF

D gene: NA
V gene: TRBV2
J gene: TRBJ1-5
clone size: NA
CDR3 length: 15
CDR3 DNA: TGTGCCAGCAGGGTCGGACAGACTAGCAATCAGCCCCAGCATTTT
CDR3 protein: CASRVGQTSNQPQHF

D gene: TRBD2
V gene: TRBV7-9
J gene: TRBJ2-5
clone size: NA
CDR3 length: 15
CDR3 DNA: TGTGCCAGCAGCTTAGCTAGCGGGGGCGAGGAGACCCAGTACTTC
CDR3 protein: CASSLASGGEETQYF

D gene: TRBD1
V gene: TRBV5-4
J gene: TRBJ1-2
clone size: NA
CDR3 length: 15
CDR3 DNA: TGTGCCAGCAGCTTGGTTGGAGGGGGCGTGTGGGGCTACACCTTC
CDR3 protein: CASSLVGGGVWGYTF

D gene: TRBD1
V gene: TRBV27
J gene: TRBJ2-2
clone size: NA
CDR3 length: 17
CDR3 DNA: TGTGCCAGCAGTTCTACGGGACAGGGGGCTATCACCGGGGAGCTGTTTTTT
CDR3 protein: CASSSTGQGAITGELFF

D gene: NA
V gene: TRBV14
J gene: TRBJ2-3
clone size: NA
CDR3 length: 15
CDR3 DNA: TGTGCCAGCAGCCTGAGGGGGGGAGTCACAGATACGCAGTATTTT
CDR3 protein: CASSLRGGVTDTQYF

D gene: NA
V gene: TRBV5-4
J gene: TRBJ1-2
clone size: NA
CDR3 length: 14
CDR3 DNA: TGTGCCAGCAGCTTGGAGCAGGGGAGGGGTGGCTACACCTTC
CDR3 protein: CASSLEQGRGGYTF

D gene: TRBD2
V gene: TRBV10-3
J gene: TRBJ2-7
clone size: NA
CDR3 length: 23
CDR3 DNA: TGTGCCATCAGTGAGAGAGGGAGATTCTCCCCGGGGACTAGCGGGGGGCAATTGTACGAGCAGTACTTC
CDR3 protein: CAISERGRFSPGTSGGQLYEQYF

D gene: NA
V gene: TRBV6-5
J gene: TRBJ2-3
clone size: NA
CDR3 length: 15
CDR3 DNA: TGTGCCAGCAGTTACTTTACGGGCAGCACAGATACGCAGTATTTT
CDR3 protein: CASSYFTGSTDTQYF

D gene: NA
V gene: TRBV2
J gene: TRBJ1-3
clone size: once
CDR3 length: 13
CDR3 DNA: TGTGCCAGCAGTGTTGGTGCAGGAAACACCATATATTTT
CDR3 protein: CASSVGAGNTIYF

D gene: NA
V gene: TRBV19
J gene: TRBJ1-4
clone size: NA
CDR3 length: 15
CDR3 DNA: TGTGCCAGCGCCTCGGGAGGAGCAACTAATGAAAAACTGTTTTTT
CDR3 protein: CASASGGATNEKLFF

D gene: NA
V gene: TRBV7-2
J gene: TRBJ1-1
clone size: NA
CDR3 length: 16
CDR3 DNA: TGTGCCAGCAGCTTGATGGGACGGATCATGAACACTGAAGCTTTCTTT
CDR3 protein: CASSLMGRIMNTEAFF

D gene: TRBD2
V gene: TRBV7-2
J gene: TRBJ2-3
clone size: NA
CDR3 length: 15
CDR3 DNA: TGTGCCAGCAGCTATTGGCTAGCGGGGACAGATACGCAGTATTTT
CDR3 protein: CASSYWLAGTDTQYF

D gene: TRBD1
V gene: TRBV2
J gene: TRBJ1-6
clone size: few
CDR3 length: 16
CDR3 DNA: TGTGCCAGCAGTGAGAGGGCGGGACAGACCAATTCACCCCTCCACTTT
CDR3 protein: CASSERAGQTNSPLHF

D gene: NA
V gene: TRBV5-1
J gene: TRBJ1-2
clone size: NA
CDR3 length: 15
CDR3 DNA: TGCGCCAGCAGCGTAGGGGCGGGGGGGGCGCGTGGCTACACCTTC
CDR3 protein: CASSVGAGGARGYTF

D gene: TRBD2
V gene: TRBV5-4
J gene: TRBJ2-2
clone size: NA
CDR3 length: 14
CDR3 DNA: TGTGCCAGCAGCTTACTAGCGGACACCGGGGAGCTGTTTTTT
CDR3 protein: CASSLLADTGELFF

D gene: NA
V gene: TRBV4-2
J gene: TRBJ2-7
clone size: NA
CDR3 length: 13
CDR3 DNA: TGTGCCAGCAGCCAGGACACTACCTACGAGCAGTACTTC
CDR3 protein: CASSQDTTYEQYF

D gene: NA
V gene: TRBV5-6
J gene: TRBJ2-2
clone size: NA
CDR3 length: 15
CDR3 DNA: TGTGCCAGCAGCTACGACCCCGGTTTCACCGGGGAGCTGTTTTTT
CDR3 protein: CASSYDPGFTGELFF

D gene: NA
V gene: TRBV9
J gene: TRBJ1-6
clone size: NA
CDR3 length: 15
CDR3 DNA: TGTGCCAGCAGCATATCTCCAGCCTATAATTCACCCCTCCACTTT
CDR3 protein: CASSISPAYNSPLHF

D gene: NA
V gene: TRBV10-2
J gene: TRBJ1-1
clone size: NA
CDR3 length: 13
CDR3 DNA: TGCGCCAGCAGTGAGCGGATGAACACTGAAGCTTTCTTT
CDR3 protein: CASSERMNTEAFF